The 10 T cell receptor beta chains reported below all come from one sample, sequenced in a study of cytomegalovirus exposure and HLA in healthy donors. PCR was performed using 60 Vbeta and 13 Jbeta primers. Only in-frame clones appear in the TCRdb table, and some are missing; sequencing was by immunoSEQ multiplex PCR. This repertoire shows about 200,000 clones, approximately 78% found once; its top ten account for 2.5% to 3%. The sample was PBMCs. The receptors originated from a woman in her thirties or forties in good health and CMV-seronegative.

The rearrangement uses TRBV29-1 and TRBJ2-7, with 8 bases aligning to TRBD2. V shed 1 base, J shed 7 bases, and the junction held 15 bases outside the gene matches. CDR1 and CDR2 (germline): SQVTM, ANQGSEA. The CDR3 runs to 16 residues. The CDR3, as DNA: TGCAGCGTTGAAGTCCCCCGGGGGGGGCAGTATTGGGAGCAGTACTTC. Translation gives CSVEVPRGGQYWEQYF.

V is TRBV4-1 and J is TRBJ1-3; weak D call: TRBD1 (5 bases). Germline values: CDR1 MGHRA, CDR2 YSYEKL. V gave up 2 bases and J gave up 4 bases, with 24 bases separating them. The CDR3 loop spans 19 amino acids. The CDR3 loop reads CASSQNPTGVGHRGNTIYF. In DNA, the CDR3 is TGCGCCAGCAGCCAAAATCCCACAGGAGTCGGCCATCGGGGAAACACCATATATTTT.

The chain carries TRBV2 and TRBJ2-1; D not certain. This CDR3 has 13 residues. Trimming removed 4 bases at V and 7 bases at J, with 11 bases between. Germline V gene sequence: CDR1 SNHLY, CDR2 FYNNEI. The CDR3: CASSVSAGNEQFF. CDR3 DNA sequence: TGTGCCAGCAGTGTATCCGCCGGGAATGAGCAGTTCTTC.

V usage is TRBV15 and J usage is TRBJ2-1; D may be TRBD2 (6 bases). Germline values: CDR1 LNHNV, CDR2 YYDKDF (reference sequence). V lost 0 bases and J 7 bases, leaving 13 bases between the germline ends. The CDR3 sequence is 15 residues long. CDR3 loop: CATSREGLTSNEQFF. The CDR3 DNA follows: TGTGCCACCAGCAGAGAGGGACTCACCTCTAATGAGCAGTTCTTC.

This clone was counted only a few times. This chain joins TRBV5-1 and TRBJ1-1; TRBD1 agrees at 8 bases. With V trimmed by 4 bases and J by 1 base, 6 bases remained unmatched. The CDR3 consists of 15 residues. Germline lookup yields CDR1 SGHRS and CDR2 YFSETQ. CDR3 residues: CASSPQGQANTEAFF. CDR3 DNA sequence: TGCGCCAGCAGCCCTCAGGGACAGGCGAACACTGAAGCTTTCTTT.

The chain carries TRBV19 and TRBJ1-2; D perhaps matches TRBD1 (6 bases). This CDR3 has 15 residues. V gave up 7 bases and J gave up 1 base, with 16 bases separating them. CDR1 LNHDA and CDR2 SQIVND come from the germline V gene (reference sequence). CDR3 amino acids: CASKPWTDYNYGYTF. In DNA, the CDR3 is TGTGCCAGTAAACCATGGACAGACTATAACTATGGCTACACCTTC.

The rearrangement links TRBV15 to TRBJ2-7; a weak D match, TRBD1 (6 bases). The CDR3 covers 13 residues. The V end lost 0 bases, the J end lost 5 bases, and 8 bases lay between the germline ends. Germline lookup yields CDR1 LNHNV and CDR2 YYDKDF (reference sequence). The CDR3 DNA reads TGTGCCACCAGCAGAGATCGGACAGACGAGCAGTACTTC. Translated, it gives CATSRDRTDEQYF.

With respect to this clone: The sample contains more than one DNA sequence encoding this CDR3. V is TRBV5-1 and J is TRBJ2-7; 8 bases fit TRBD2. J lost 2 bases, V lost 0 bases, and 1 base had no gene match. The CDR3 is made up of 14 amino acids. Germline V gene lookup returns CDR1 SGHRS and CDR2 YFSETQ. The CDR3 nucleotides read TGCGCCAGCAGCTTGGCGGGAGGGCCCTACGAGCAGTACTTC. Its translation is CASSLAGGPYEQYF.

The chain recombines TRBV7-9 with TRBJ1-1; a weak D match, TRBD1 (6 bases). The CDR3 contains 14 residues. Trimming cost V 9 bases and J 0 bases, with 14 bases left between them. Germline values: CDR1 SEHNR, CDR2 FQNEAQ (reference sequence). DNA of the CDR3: TGTGCCAGTGAGACAGGTTACATGAACACTGAAGCTTTCTTT. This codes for CASETGYMNTEAFF.

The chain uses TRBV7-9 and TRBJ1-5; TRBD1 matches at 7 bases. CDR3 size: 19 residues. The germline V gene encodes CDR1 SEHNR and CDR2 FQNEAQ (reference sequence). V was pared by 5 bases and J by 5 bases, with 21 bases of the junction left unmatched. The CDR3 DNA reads TGTGCCAGCAGCGCACAACGGGGTACAGGGGCGAGTGAGGATCAGCCCCAGCATTTT. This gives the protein CASSAQRGTGASEDQPQHF.